The clone carrying this TCR beta chain was counted only a few times. As yet, its antigen is unknown. This sample stems from a study of post-analysis software for immune sequencing data. Study-wide results and limits: Among multiple sclerosis patients, normalized Chao1 diversity was significantly below that of controls. Co-batched samples clustered tightly together by F measure. Included in a set of roughly 5 TRBV segments more frequent in patients than controls were TRBV5-6, TRBV5-1 and TRBV20-1.

The authors incorporated unique molecular identifiers into the TCR beta cDNA libraries. A population of about 1 to 11 million T cells gave rise to about 500,000 cDNA molecules. Using its own MiXCR run on the PCR reads, TCRdb lists one record per CDR3 protein. In the table there are 350,000 to 450,000 distinct CDR3 sequences, about 40% of which are singletons. This CDR3 has 12 amino acids. The sample consisted of blood. The source of this sequence is a girl aged 2 to 9 with multiple sclerosis. The rearrangement joins TRBV21-1 to TRBJ2-1. TRBV21-1 is a listed pseudogene. The CDR3 bases are TGTGCCAGCAGCCCTCCTCACAATGAGCAGTTCTTC. Its translation: CASSPPHNEQFF.